Listed below are T cell receptor beta chains from one sample, sequenced in a study of T-cell reconstitution after alpha-beta-depleted transplantation in children. TCRdb itself ran the PCR reads through MiXCR, one entry per CDR3 protein. Of 600,000 to 700,000 distinct CDR3 sequences listed, around 17% are singletons. The sample was PBMCs from the stem cell graft donor, taken from the stem cell graft. Source of these receptors: a human donor who donated a stem cell graft to a child with acute myeloid leukemia. Both conserved end residues are part of each CDR3. D genes are given only for firm matches. Only some rows state a clone size, as once, few, many or a class for expanded clones.

j_call v_call d_call clone_size cdr3_nt cdr3_aa
TRBJ1-2 TRBV5-1 . . TGCGCCAGCAGCCTCACGCCCCAACAGGATCGTGATGGCTACACCTTC CASSLTPQQDRDGYTF
TRBJ2-5 TRBV10-3 . . TGTGCCATCAGCAATCCCTATCCTAGCAAGGAGGAGACCCAGTACTTC CAISNPYPSKEETQYF
TRBJ1-1 TRBV7-9 . . TGTGCCAGCAGCGCCCGTGGGCCCCGGACTGAAGCTTTCTTT CASSARGPRTEAFF
TRBJ2-6 TRBV20-1 TRBD2 once TGCAGTGCTAGAGAGGGACTAGCGGGGGGGGCAGGGGCCAACGTCCTGACTTTC CSAREGLAGGAGANVLTF
TRBJ2-2 TRBV5-5 . many TGTGCCAGCAGCTTGAAGGGTGGAATCAACACCGGGGAGCTGTTTTTT CASSLKGGINTGELFF
TRBJ2-1 TRBV29-1 . many TGCAGCGGCCGGCCCAACTACAATGAGCAGTTCTTC CSGRPNYNEQFF
TRBJ2-1 TRBV29-1 . many TGCAGCGTCCACCCCTATAAAAGAGGGAATGAGCAGTTCTTC CSVHPYKRGNEQFF
TRBJ2-2 TRBV7-9 TRBD1 . TGTGCCAGCAGCTCACAGGGGGCTGGAACCGGGGAGCTGTTTTTT CASSSQGAGTGELFF
TRBJ2-5 TRBV20-1 TRBD1 . TGCAGTGCTAGAGACCCCGGGACAGCCCAAGAGACCCAGTACTTC CSARDPGTAQETQYF
TRBJ2-1 TRBV20-1 . many TGCAGTGCTAGCCCAACTAGCCCCAATGAGCAGTTCTTC CSASPTSPNEQFF
TRBJ1-5 TRBV20-1 TRBD1 many TGCAGTGCTAGAGCTGCGGGACAGGGAAGTCAGCCCCAGCATTTT CSARAAGQGSQPQHF
TRBJ2-3 TRBV5-1 . many TGCGCCAGCAGCTTAGGGACGGGCACAGATACGCAGTATTTT CASSLGTGTDTQYF
TRBJ2-1 TRBV10-3 . many TGTGCCATCAGCCTGGACAACGAGCAGTTCTTC CAISLDNEQFF
TRBJ2-6 TRBV24-1 TRBD1 . TGTGCCACCAGTGACCCCGACAGGGCTGGGGCCAACGTCCTGACTTTC CATSDPDRAGANVLTF
TRBJ2-6 TRBV25-1 . . TGTGCCAGCAGTGAATCTAAGGGTCGGACTCAGATCTCTGGGGCCAACGTCCTGACTTTC CASSESKGRTQISGANVLTF
TRBJ1-5 TRBV29-1 . many TGCAGCGTTGGACCGGCGAGGAATCAGCCCCAGCATTTT CSVGPARNQPQHF
TRBJ2-1 TRBV25-1 . . TGTGCCAGCAGTGAATTCCAGAGCTCCTACAATGAGCAGTTCTTC CASSEFQSSYNEQFF
TRBJ1-5 TRBV20-1 . few TGCAGTGCTAGAGATGGAAGGGCGTTAGCGCAGCCCCAGCATTTT CSARDGRALAQPQHF
TRBJ2-2 TRBV6-5 . many TGTGCCAGCAGTTACTTTTGGTCGGGCACCGGGGAGCTGTTTTTT CASSYFWSGTGELFF